The 6 T cell receptor beta chains below all came from one sample that was sequenced in a study of OX40 agonist ivuxolimab in advanced cancers. The table came from immunoSEQ multiplex PCR; TCRdb's copy has only in-frame clones and leaves some out. The sample lists 45,000 to 50,000 clones; roughly nine tenths were seen once. The sample in question was CD4+ or CD8+ T cells sorted from blood, obtained in a trial of the OX40 agonist ivuxolimab. The receptors shown here come from an adult with an advanced solid tumor such as melanoma, head and neck, liver or kidney cancer.

J is TRBJ1-1 and V is TRBV28; tentative D call: TRBD1 (5 bases). V was pared by 3 bases and J by 6 bases, with 20 bases between. The length of the CDR3 is 16 residues. Germline V gives CDR1 MDHEN, CDR2 SYDVKM. The CDR3 here is CASSLRGGREVPEAFF. The CDR3 DNA is TGTGCCAGCAGTTTGAGGGGAGGCAGGGAAGTTCCTGAAGCTTTCTTT.

The rearrangement links TRBV9 to TRBJ2-7; D possibly matches TRBD1 or TRBD2 (6 bases each). Germline values: CDR1 SGDLS, CDR2 YYNGEE. Trimming took off 4 bases at V and 0 bases at J, with 11 bases between the two ends. CDR3 length: 14 residues. CDR3 sequence reads: CASSQGGSSYEQYF. The CDR3 nucleotides are TGTGCCAGCAGCCAAGGGGGGAGCTCCTACGAGCAGTACTTC.

Details on this clone: One end of the junction fails to match germline, which may point to a read error. The J gene is TRBJ2-5, the V gene TRBV27; 7 nucleotides align to TRBD2. Germline values: CDR1 MNHEY, CDR2 SMNVEV (reference sequence). CDR3 length: 14 amino acids. CDR3 bases: TGTGCCAGCAGTTTCGCGGGAGCCGAAAGGAGTGTACACTTC. Residues: CASSFAGAERSVHF.

The V and J genes are TRBV27 and TRBJ1-5; D is unresolved. Germline V gene lookup returns CDR1 MNHEY and CDR2 SMNVEV (reference sequence). CDR3 length: 13 residues. V gave up 3 bases and J gave up 9 bases, with 12 bases separating them. The CDR3 DNA reads as TGTGCCAGCAGTTTTTCGGGGTCGCGGCCCCAGCATTTT. Translated: CASSFSGSRPQHF.

CDR3 nucleotides: TGTGCCAGCAGCTCGGGAGACACCATATATTTT. Protein sequence: CASSSGDTIYF. The chain uses TRBV5-6 and TRBJ1-3; D gene unclear. The V end lost 3 bases, the J end lost 8 bases, and 6 bases lay between the germline ends. Germline-derived CDR1 and CDR2 are SGHDT and YYEEEE. The CDR3 is made up of 11 amino acids.

This sequence joins TRBV28 and TRBJ2-1; D gene ambiguous. The CDR3 length is 11 residues. Germline-derived CDR1 and CDR2 are MDHEN and SYDVKM. The V end was cut by 1 base, the J end by 8 bases, with 3 bases between. CDR3 nucleotides: TGTGCCAGCAGTTTATATTATGAGCAGTTCTTC. Its translation: CASSLYYEQFF.